The clone carrying this T cell receptor beta chain was observed a single time. The treatment here: about 20 received Ad26.COV2.S at low or high dose, single or two shots; about 5 received placebo; per-sample allocation not given. Sampling occurred on day 63 after the first vaccine or placebo injection. The CDR3 runs to 14 residues. V was pared by 2 bases and J by 5 bases, with 13 bases between. Germline assignment: CDR1 GTSNPN and CDR2 SVGIG (reference sequence). TCRdb's table, derived via immunoSEQ multiplex PCR, lists solely in-frame clones and lacks some. The sample holds hundreds of thousands of clones, roughly 90% seen once. The data were obtained in a study of Ad26.COV2.S vaccination and SARS-CoV-2 variants.

Material: peripheral blood, obtained in a trial of Ad26.COV2.S vaccine versus placebo. This chain uses TRBV30 with TRBJ1-5; a weak D match, TRBD1 (5 bases). This receptor was obtained from a person between 18 and 65 years old who received the Ad26.COV2.S COVID-19 vaccine or a placebo. Written as DNA, the CDR3 is TGTGCCTGGAGTCGGGACCTGGGGGATCAGCCCCAGCATTTT. It specifies CAWSRDLGDQPQHF.